This record looks at one T cell receptor beta chain sequence and its context. The participants were between roughly 18 and 100 years old and came from about two dozen US areas. Self-reported history from a screening survey and questionnaire set each donor's cohort. Among Cohort 3 donors, those recovered had two negative PCRs, clearance, or symptom resolution. This entry belongs to a study of blood T cell repertoires in COVID-19. With 3 bases clipped from V and 4 bases from J, the junction kept 2 bases outside the gene matches. This CDR3 is built from 13 residues. Per the germline V gene, CDR1 is LNHDA and CDR2 is SQIVND (reference sequence). Here immunoSEQ multiplex PCR was the method, and the copy in TCRdb shows in-frame clones only, minus some. This table has some 130,000 clones, roughly 88% appearing once.

The gene calls are TRBV19 and TRBJ1-1; 7 bases fit TRBD1. The receptor was isolated from a man aged 45 to 65 who had recovered from COVID-19. Input material: PBMCs or T cells enriched from blood (not recorded which). In nucleotides, the CDR3 is TGTGCCAGTAGTATCAGGGGGACCACTGAAGCTTTCTTT. Translating it yields CASSIRGTTEAFF. The full variable domain, completed using reference TRBV19 and TRBJ1-1, is DGGITQSPKYLFRKEGQNVTLSCEQNLNHDAMYWYRQDPGQGLRLIYYSQIVNDFQKGDIAEGYSVSREKKESFPLTVTSAQKNPTAFYLCASSIRGTTEAFFGQGTRLTVV.